This is a list of T cell receptor beta chains from one sample in a study of vaccination and CD4 T cells after COVID-19. No cognate antigen is known for these TCRs. In TCRdb, the PCR reads were re-called with MiXCR into one record per CDR3 protein. Among around 26,000 distinct CDR3 sequences listed, about 50% were seen once. The sequencing used CD4+ T cells from blood, cultured in vitro, collected before SARS-CoV-2 vaccination. The receptor set was obtained from a human donor who received a COVID-19 vaccine. Both conserved end residues are part of each CDR3. A D gene is named only where the DNA matches it firmly. Clone size, where shown, is once, few, many, or a class for clones that have expanded.

NA,TRBV6-1,NA,14,TRBJ1-1,TGTGCCAGCAGGGAGTGGGGGCTAAACACTGAAGCTTTCTTT,CASREWGLNTEAFF
once,TRBV5-4,NA,15,TRBJ2-1,TGTGCCAGCAGCTTGAGGTCCCCAACGTACAGTGAGCAGTTCTTC,CASSLRSPTYSEQFF
NA,TRBV6-1,TRBD1,15,TRBJ1-3,TGTGCCAGCGGGGACAGGGGTTTCGGAGGAAACACCATATATTTT,CASGDRGFGGNTIYF
once,TRBV12-3/TRBV12-4,TRBD2,17,TRBJ2-7,TGTGCCAGCACTGGGTACGGGACTAGCGGTACCTCCTACGAGCAGTACTTC,CASTGYGTSGTSYEQYF
few,TRBV2,TRBD1,15,TRBJ1-5,TGTGCCAGCGGACAGGGTACATGGGGCAATCAGCCCCAGCATTTT,CASGQGTWGNQPQHF
NA,TRBV20-1,NA,14,TRBJ1-2,TGCAGTGCTAGCCCGACAGTCGACCTCTATGGCTACACCTTC,CSASPTVDLYGYTF
NA,TRBV20-1,TRBD2,13,TRBJ2-5,TGCAGTGCTAGGACTAGCGGGGGGGAGACCCAGTACTTC,CSARTSGGETQYF
NA,TRBV20-1,NA,13,TRBJ1-1,TGCAGTGCTAGATGGGGCATGAACACTGAAGCTTTCTTT,CSARWGMNTEAFF
NA,TRBV7-3,NA,15,TRBJ2-7,TGTGCCAGCAGCTTAGGTCCAGGGCCGACTTACGAGCAGTACTTC,CASSLGPGPTYEQYF
few,TRBV20-1,NA,17,TRBJ2-5,TGCAGTGCTAGGACTCTACGCGGCCGGCGGTCACAAGAGACCCAGTACTTC,CSARTLRGRRSQETQYF
few,TRBV7-2,TRBD1,18,TRBJ2-7,TGTGCCAGCAGCTTAGCTTATCGACAGGGGGGGACCTACTACGAGCAGTACTTC,CASSLAYRQGGTYYEQYF
few,TRBV20-1,NA,15,TRBJ1-4,TGCAGTGCTAGTGCTCAGGGTCGTGGGGATGAAAAACTGTTTTTT,CSASAQGRGDEKLFF
few,TRBV7-3,NA,13,TRBJ2-5,TGTGCCAGCAGCCCTGGACCTCAAGAGACCCAGTACTTC,CASSPGPQETQYF
NA,TRBV27,NA,12,TRBJ1-1,TGTGCCAGCAGTCCAGTCGATGGTGGGGCTTTCTTT,CASSPVDGGAFF
few,TRBV24-1,NA,12,TRBJ1-1,TGTGCCACCAGTGCGTGGAACACTGAAGCTTTCTTT,CATSAWNTEAFF
NA,TRBV6-2/TRBV6-3,NA,14,TRBJ2-6,TGTGCCAGCAGTTACCTCCGGGGGGCCAACGTCCTGACTTTC,CASSYLRGANVLTF
few,TRBV18,TRBD1,15,TRBJ2-7,TGTGCCAGCTCCCGGATGGGACAGGGGACCTACGAGCAGTACTTC,CASSRMGQGTYEQYF
NA,TRBV5-1,TRBD1,14,TRBJ1-5,TGCGCCAGCAGCCCAAGGACAGGGGGTACGCCCCAGCATTTT,CASSPRTGGTPQHF
few,TRBV11-3,TRBD2,17,TRBJ2-2,TGTGCCAGCAGCACCCGGACTAGCGGGGGGAACACCGGGGAGCTGTTTTTT,CASSTRTSGGNTGELFF
few,TRBV21-1,NA,14,TRBJ1-2,TGTGCCAGCAGCAAAGATGGACGGTCCTATGGCTACACCTTC,CASSKDGRSYGYTF
NA,TRBV30,NA,13,TRBJ2-7,TGTGCCTGGAGTCAGGGACGGGGTTACGAGCAGTACTTC,CAWSQGRGYEQYF
NA,TRBV25-1,TRBD1,16,TRBJ1-1,TGTGCCAGCAGTGAATATATAGGGCAGGGGGGCACTGAAGCTTTCTTT,CASSEYIGQGGTEAFF
NA,TRBV27,NA,16,TRBJ1-2,TGTGCCAGCAGTTTACATTTCGAACAGACAAACTATGGCTACACCTTC,CASSLHFEQTNYGYTF
few,TRBV24-1,NA,13,TRBJ1-2,TGTGCCACCAGTGAGGACGGAAACTATGGCTACACCTTC,CATSEDGNYGYTF
NA,TRBV27,NA,14,TRBJ1-5,TGTGCCAGCAGTTCCCATGACATCAATCAGCCCCAGCATTTT,CASSSHDINQPQHF
few,TRBV2,NA,11,TRBJ2-5,TGTGCCAGCAGTGAGATGGAGACCCAGTACTTC,CASSEMETQYF
NA,TRBV21-1,NA,14,TRBJ1-5,TGTGCCAGCATCCTAGGCAATAGCAATCAGCCCCAGCATTTT,CASILGNSNQPQHF
few,TRBV12-3/TRBV12-4,NA,15,TRBJ2-1,TGTGCCAGCAGTCGTTCCGATTACCGGATCGATGAGCAGTTCTTC,CASSRSDYRIDEQFF
NA,TRBV6-1,TRBD2,13,TRBJ2-1,TGTGCCACCCAGCGGGGGGGCCTCAATGAGCAGTTCTTC,CATQRGGLNEQFF
NA,TRBV7-2,TRBD1,16,TRBJ1-1,TGTGCCAGCAGCTCTTCATCAGGGGGCATCGACGCTGAAGCTTTCTTT,CASSSSSGGIDAEAFF
once,TRBV25-1,NA,15,TRBJ2-7,TGTGCCAGCATGGGGCGGGGACGACGCTCCTACGAGCAGTACTTC,CASMGRGRRSYEQYF
NA,TRBV2,NA,13,TRBJ1-2,TGTGCCAGCAGTGAGGGAAGAGCCTATGGCTACACCTTC,CASSEGRAYGYTF
NA,TRBV6-1,NA,16,TRBJ1-6,TGTGCCAGCAGGGCAGAGGGGCCTACCGCCTATTCACCCCTCCACTTT,CASRAEGPTAYSPLHF